This section outlines one TCR beta chain sequence together with its context. No antigen is known for it. This sample was taken from a study of T-cell reconstitution after alpha-beta-depleted transplantation in children. Study-level points and caveats: One year post-transplant, T-cell counts and diversity were largely derived from T cells produced anew. In some patients, recipient T cells and intrathymic progenitors surviving conditioning explained high day-60 diversity.

Unique molecular identifiers were incorporated during preparation of the TCRbeta library. TCRdb used MiXCR to reprocess the PCR reads, holding one entry per CDR3 protein. The table includes hundreds of thousands of distinct CDR3 sequences, about 8.4% detected once. The clonotype was recovered from a male patient between 2 and 10 years old who had a stem cell transplant for acute myeloid leukemia, so the T cells may come from the graft donor. The sequencing used PBMCs, mostly from graft donor cells, collected 360 days after TCRalphabeta/CD19-depleted stem cell transplant.

CDR3 region: CATSPRQGSTGELFF. CDR3 DNA: TGTGCCACCAGCCCGAGACAGGGAAGCACCGGGGAGCTGTTTTTT. This chain uses TRBV15 with TRBJ2-2; TRBD1 aligns across 7 bases. Germline CDR1 LNHNV, CDR2 YYDKDF (reference sequence). CDR3 length equals 15 residues. V was clipped by 5 bases and J by 4 bases; unmatched bases: 7.